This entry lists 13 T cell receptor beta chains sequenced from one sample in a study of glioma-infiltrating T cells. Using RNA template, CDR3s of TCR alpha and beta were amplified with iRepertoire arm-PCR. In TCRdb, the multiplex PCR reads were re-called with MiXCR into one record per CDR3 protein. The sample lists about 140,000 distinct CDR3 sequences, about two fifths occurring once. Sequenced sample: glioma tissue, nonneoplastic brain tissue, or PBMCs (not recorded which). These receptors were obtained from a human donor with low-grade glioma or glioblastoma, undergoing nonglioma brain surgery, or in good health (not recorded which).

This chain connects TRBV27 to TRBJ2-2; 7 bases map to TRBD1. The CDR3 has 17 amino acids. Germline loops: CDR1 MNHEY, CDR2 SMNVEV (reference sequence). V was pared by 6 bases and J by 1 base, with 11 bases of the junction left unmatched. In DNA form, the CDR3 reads TGTGCCAGCAGACAATTCATGGGACAGATGAACACCGGGGAGCTGTTTTTT. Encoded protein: CASRQFMGQMNTGELFF.

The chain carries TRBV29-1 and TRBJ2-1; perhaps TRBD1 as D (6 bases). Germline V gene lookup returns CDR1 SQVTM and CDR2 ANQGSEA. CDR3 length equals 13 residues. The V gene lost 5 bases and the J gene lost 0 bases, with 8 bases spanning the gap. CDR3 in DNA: TGCAGCGTTACAGGGAGCTCCTACAATGAGCAGTTCTTC. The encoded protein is CSVTGSSYNEQFF.

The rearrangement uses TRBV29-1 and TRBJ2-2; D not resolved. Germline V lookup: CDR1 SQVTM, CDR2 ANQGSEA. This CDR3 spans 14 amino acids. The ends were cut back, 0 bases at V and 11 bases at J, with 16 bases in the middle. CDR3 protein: CSVEDPLEPPELFF. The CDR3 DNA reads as TGCAGCGTTGAAGATCCCCTAGAACCCCCCGAGCTGTTTTTT.

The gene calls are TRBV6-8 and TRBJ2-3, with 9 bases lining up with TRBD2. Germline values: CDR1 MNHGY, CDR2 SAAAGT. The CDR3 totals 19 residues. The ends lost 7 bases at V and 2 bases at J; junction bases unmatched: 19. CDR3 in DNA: TGTGCCAGCACCGACCCCGAAAAAGTAGCGGGAGAGCCCACAGATACGCAGTATTTT. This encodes CASTDPEKVAGEPTDTQYF.

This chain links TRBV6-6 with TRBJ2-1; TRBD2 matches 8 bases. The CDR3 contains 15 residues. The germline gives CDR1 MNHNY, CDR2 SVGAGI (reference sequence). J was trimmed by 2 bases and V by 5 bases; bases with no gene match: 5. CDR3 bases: TGTGCCAGCAGTGAGAGCGGGGGACCCTACAATGAGCAGTTCTTC. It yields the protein CASSESGGPYNEQFF.

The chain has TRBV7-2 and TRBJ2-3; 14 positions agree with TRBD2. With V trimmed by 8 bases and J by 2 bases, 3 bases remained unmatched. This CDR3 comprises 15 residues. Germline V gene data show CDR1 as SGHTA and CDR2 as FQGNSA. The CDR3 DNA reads TGTGCCAGCGGGGGACTAGCGGGAGTCACAGATACGCAGTATTTT. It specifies CASGGLAGVTDTQYF. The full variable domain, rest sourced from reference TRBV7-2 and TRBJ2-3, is GAGVSQSPSNKVTEKGKDVELRCDPISGHTALYWYRQSLGQGLEFLIYFQGNSAPDKSGLPSDRFSAERTGGSVSTLTIQRTQQEDSAVYLCASGGLAGVTDTQYFGPGTRLTVL.

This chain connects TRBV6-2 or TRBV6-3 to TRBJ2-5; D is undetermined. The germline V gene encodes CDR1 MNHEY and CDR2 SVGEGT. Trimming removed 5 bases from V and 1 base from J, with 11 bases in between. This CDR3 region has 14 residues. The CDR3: CASSPLNLQETQYF. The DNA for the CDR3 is TGTGCCAGCAGTCCCCTGAACCTCCAAGAGACCCAGTACTTC.

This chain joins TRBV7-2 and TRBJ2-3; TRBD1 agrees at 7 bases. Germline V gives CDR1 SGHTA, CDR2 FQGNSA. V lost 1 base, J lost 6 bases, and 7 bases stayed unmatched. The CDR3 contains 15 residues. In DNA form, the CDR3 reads TGTGCCAGCAGCTTAGTAGACAGGGTCGGGGATACGCAGTATTTT. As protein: CASSLVDRVGDTQYF.

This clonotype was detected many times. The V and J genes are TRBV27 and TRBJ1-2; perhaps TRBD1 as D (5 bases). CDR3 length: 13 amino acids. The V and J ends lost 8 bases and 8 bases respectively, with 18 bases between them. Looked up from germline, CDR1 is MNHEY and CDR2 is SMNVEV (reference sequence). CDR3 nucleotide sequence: TGTGCCAGCTCTTATCGGGACTTTCGCGGCTACACCTTC. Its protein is CASSYRDFRGYTF.

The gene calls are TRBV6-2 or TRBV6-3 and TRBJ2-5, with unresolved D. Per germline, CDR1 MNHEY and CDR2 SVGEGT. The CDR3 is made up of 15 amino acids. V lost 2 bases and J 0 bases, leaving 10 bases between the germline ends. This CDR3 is CASSYDSENQETQYF. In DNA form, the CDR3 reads TGTGCCAGCAGTTACGATTCCGAAAACCAAGAGACCCAGTACTTC.

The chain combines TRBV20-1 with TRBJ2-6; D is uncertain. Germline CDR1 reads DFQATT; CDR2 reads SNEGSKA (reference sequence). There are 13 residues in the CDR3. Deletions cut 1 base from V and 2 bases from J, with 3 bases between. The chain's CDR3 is CSARGAGANVLTF. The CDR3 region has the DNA TGCAGTGCTAGAGGAGCTGGGGCCAACGTCCTGACTTTC.

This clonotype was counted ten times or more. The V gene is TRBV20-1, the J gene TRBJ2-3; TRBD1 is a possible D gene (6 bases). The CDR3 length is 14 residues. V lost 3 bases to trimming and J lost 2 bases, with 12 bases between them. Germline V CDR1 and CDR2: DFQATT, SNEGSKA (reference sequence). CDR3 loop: CSARGRGYTDTQYF. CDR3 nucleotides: TGCAGTGCTAGGGGCAGGGGATACACAGATACGCAGTATTTT.

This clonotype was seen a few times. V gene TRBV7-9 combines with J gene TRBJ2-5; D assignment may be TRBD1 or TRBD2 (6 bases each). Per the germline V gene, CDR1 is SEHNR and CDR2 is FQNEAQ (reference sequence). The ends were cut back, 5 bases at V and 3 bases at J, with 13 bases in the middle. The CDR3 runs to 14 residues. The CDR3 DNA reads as TGTGCCAGCAGCGCGGGACAACTAAAAGAGACCCAGTACTTC. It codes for CASSAGQLKETQYF.